A selection of T cell receptor beta chains follows, all from one sample in a study of T-cell reconstitution after alpha-beta-depleted transplantation in children. TCRdb re-derived calls from the PCR reads in MiXCR, one entry per CDR3 protein. This sample has fewer than 1 million distinct CDR3 sequences, with about 16% found just once. This specimen was PBMCs, mostly from graft donor cells, taken 360 days after TCRalphabeta/CD19-depleted stem cell transplant. Receptors were obtained from a male patient younger than 18 who had a stem cell transplant for acute lymphoblastic leukemia, so the T cells may come from the graft donor. Each CDR3 is given with its conserved first and last residue. Each record gives: J gene, D gene, V gene, clone size, CDR3 protein, CDR3 DNA. D genes are given only for firm matches. Clone size appears in some rows only: once, few, many, or a class for an expanded clone.

J: TRBJ2-7; D: TRBD1; V: TRBV7-9; size: many; CDR3: CASSETGFEQYF; DNA: TGTGCCAGCAGCGAGACAGGGTTCGAGCAGTACTTC
J: TRBJ2-1; D: TRBD2; V: TRBV3-1; size: few; CDR3: CASSQDRGRAHNEQFF; DNA: TGTGCCAGCAGCCAAGATCGGGGGAGGGCCCACAATGAGCAGTTCTTC
J: TRBJ2-7; D: TRBD2; V: TRBV5-1; size: few; CDR3: CASSLAAQRGYEQYF; DNA: TGCGCCAGCAGCTTGGCGGCTCAGCGGGGATACGAGCAGTACTTC
J: TRBJ2-5; D: -; V: TRBV24-1; size: -; CDR3: CATSDLDTETQYF; DNA: TGTGCCACCAGTGATTTGGACACGGAGACCCAGTACTTC
J: TRBJ2-4; D: -; V: TRBV7-2; size: few; CDR3: CASSLALARIQYF; DNA: TGTGCCAGCAGCTTAGCCCTGGCGAGGATTCAGTACTTC
J: TRBJ1-5; D: -; V: TRBV5-6; size: -; CDR3: CASSFRSSSNQPQHF; DNA: TGTGCCAGCAGCTTTCGGAGCTCTAGCAATCAGCCCCAGCATTTT
J: TRBJ2-7; D: TRBD1; V: TRBV20-1; size: -; CDR3: CSARWDREYEQYF; DNA: TGCAGTGCTAGGTGGGACAGAGAGTACGAGCAGTACTTC
J: TRBJ1-5; D: TRBD1; V: TRBV5-1; size: many; CDR3: CASSFGTAPNQPQHF; DNA: TGCGCCAGCAGCTTTGGGACAGCTCCCAATCAGCCCCAGCATTTT
J: TRBJ2-1; D: TRBD1; V: TRBV24-1; size: few; CDR3: CATRQGASNEQFF; DNA: TGTGCCACAAGACAGGGGGCTTCCAATGAGCAGTTCTTC
J: TRBJ2-3; D: TRBD2; V: TRBV9; size: few; CDR3: CASSPLAGGGDTQYF; DNA: TGTGCCAGCAGCCCTTTAGCGGGAGGAGGGGATACGCAGTATTTT
J: TRBJ2-3; D: TRBD2; V: TRBV4-2; size: -; CDR3: CASSQRLAGGSDTQYF; DNA: TGTGCCAGCAGCCAAAGGCTAGCGGGAGGCTCAGATACGCAGTATTTT
J: TRBJ2-1; D: TRBD2; V: TRBV20-1; size: many; CDR3: CSARDLLSGRWGNEQFF; DNA: TGCAGTGCTAGAGACCTCCTTAGCGGGAGGTGGGGCAATGAGCAGTTCTTC
J: TRBJ2-3; D: -; V: TRBV12-3/TRBV12-4; size: -; CDR3: CASKLTAPDTQYF; DNA: TGTGCCAGCAAACTTACAGCGCCCGATACGCAGTATTTT
J: TRBJ2-5; D: -; V: TRBV6-5; size: many; CDR3: CASSYSEGAKTQYF; DNA: TGTGCCAGCAGTTACTCGGAGGGGGCGAAGACCCAGTACTTC
J: TRBJ2-3; D: -; V: TRBV15; size: -; CDR3: CATSTGMGGDTQYF; DNA: TGTGCCACCAGCACAGGGATGGGAGGTGATACGCAGTATTTT
J: TRBJ2-3; D: TRBD2; V: TRBV12-3/TRBV12-4; size: -; CDR3: CASSFLGLAGDSTYF; DNA: TGTGCCAGCAGTTTTCTCGGACTAGCGGGGGATTCAACGTATTTT
J: TRBJ2-7; D: -; V: TRBV6-2/TRBV6-3; size: -; CDR3: CASSYHRDVYF; DNA: TGTGCCAGCAGTTACCACAGGGACGTCTACTTC
J: TRBJ2-2; D: -; V: TRBV28; size: once; CDR3: CASRRPNAGELFF; DNA: TGTGCCAGCAGAAGACCGAACGCCGGGGAGCTGTTTTTT
J: TRBJ2-5; D: TRBD2; V: TRBV4-1; size: -; CDR3: CASSQEGRSGRVETQYF; DNA: TGCGCCAGCAGCCAAGAGGGGCGTAGCGGGAGGGTGGAGACCCAGTACTTC
J: TRBJ1-2; D: -; V: TRBV19; size: -; CDR3: CASSTLAYGYTF; DNA: TGTGCCAGTAGTACGCTGGCCTATGGCTACACCTTC
J: TRBJ2-1; D: -; V: TRBV6-2/TRBV6-3; size: -; CDR3: CASSYWQGLSEQFF; DNA: TGTGCCAGCAGTTATTGGCAGGGGTTAAGCGAGCAGTTCTTC
J: TRBJ1-1; D: -; V: TRBV6-5; size: few; CDR3: CASLGLGKNTEAFF; DNA: TGTGCCAGCCTCGGACTGGGGAAGAACACTGAAGCTTTCTTT
J: TRBJ1-1; D: -; V: TRBV5-6; size: -; CDR3: CASSLEVLPMNTEAFF; DNA: TGTGCCAGCAGCTTGGAAGTTTTACCCATGAACACTGAAGCTTTCTTT